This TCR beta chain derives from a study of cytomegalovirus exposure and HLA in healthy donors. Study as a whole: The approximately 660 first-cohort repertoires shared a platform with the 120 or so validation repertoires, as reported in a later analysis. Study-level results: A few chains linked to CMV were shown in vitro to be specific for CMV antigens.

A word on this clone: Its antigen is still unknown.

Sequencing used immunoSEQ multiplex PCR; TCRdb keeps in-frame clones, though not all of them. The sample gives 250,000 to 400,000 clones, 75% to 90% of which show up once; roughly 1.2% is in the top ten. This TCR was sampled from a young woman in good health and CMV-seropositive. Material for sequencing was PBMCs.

The CDR3 is CASNPYSGSSNEQFF. CDR3 nucleotide sequence: TGTGCCAGCAATCCATATAGCGGGAGTTCCAATGAGCAGTTCTTC. The rearrangement joins TRBV27 to TRBJ2-1; 9 nucleotides match TRBD2. After removal of 7 bases from V and 6 bases from J, the junction contained 10 bases not matched to a gene. The germline gives CDR1 MNHEY, CDR2 SMNVEV (reference sequence). The CDR3 length is 15 residues.